The next 3 T cell receptor beta chains were all read from a single sample in a study of cytomegalovirus exposure and HLA in healthy donors. Primers: 60 Vbeta forward and 13 Jbeta reverse. Using immunoSEQ multiplex PCR, the repertoire was profiled, and TCRdb retains in-frame clones only, with some absent. The sample data list tens of thousands of clones. Sequenced input: PBMCs. The receptors were sampled from a man younger than 40 in good health and CMV-seropositive.

The chain has TRBV5-1 and TRBJ2-7, with D maybe TRBD2 (7 bases). The CDR3 sequence is 13 residues long. The germline V gene has CDR1 SGHRS and CDR2 YFSETQ. Trimming stripped 2 bases from V and 6 bases from J, with 12 bases between. The CDR3 DNA sequence: TGCGCCAGCAGCTTCGGGGGGCACAGCGAGCAGTACTTC. Translated, it gives CASSFGGHSEQYF. The full variable domain, with the rest looked up from reference TRBV5-1 and TRBJ2-7, is KAGVTQTPRYLIKTRGQQVTLSCSPISGHRSVSWYQQTPGQGLQFLFEYFSETQRNKGNFPGRFSGRQFSNSRSEMNVSTLELGDSALYLCASSFGGHSEQYFGPGTRLTVT.

The chain combines TRBV5-6 with TRBJ1-5; weak D call: TRBD1 (5 bases). V lost 4 bases to trimming and J lost 3 bases, with 17 bases between them. Germline V lookup: CDR1 SGHDT, CDR2 YYEEEE. CDR3 length equals 16 residues. DNA for the CDR3: TGTGCCAGCAGCACCAGACAGTTCATGGACAATCAGCCCCAGCATTTT. This translates into CASSTRQFMDNQPQHF. Full variable domain (outside the CDR3, taken from reference TRBV5-6 and TRBJ1-5): DAGVTQSPTHLIKTRGQQVTLRCSPKSGHDTVSWYQQALGQGPQFIFQYYEEEERQRGNFPDRFSGHQFPNYSSELNVNALLLGDSALYLCASSTRQFMDNQPQHFGDGTRLSIL.

The chain combines TRBV18 with TRBJ2-2; D is possibly TRBD1 (5 bases). Germline CDR1 and CDR2: KGHSH and LQKENI. The CDR3 totals 15 residues. Trimming took off 3 bases at V and 2 bases at J, with 10 bases between the two ends. This CDR3 reads CASSPVTANTGELFF. CDR3 coding DNA: TGTGCCAGCTCACCCGTGACAGCAAACACCGGGGAGCTGTTTTTT.